This TCR beta chain derives from a study of T cell responses to AZD1222 COVID-19 vaccine. Germline CDR1 and CDR2: GTSNPN and SVGIG (reference sequence). J lost 4 bases, V lost 3 bases, and 4 bases had no gene match. The CDR3 runs 13 residues. Measured with immunoSEQ multiplex PCR; TCRdb has only the in-frame clones, and not every one. This table lists 150,000 or so clones. A word on this clone: The sample holds other DNA sequences that translate to the same CDR3.

Sequenced: peripheral blood. The gene calls are TRBV30 and TRBJ1-2; TRBD1 agrees at 8 bases. This TCR was sampled from an adult in good health. DNA for the CDR3: TGTGCCTGGAGCGCCGACAGGGGCTATGGCTACACCTTC. It is translated as CAWSADRGYGYTF.